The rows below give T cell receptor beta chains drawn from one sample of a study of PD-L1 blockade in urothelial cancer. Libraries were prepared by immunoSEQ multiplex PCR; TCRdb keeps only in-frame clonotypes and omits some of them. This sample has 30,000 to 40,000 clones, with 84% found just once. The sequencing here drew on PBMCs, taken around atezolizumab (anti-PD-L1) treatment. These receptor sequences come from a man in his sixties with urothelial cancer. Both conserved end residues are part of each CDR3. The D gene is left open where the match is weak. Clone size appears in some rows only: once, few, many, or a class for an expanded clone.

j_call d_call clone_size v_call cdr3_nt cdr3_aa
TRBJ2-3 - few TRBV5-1 TGCGCCAGCAGCTTGATGGGGGCGACAGATACGCAGTATTTT CASSLMGATDTQYF
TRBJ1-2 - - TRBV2 TGTGCCAGCACCCTGGGTGTAGCCAACTATGGCTACACCTTC CASTLGVANYGYTF
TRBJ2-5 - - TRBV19 TGTGCCAGTAGCCTTCAGGGAGGAGAGACCCAGTACTTC CASSLQGGETQYF
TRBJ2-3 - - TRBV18 TGTGCCAGCTCACCAATAAGCACAGATACGCAGTATTTT CASSPISTDTQYF
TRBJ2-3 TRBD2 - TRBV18 TGTGCCAGCTCATCCGGACTAGCGGGAGGATGGCCAGATACGCAGTATTTT CASSSGLAGGWPDTQYF
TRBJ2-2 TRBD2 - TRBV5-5 TGTGCCAGCCGTATCGGCGGGAGGGCCACCGGGGAGCTGTTTTTT CASRIGGRATGELFF
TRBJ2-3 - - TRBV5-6 TGTGCCAGCAGCTTCGTCAGGGCGAGCACAGATACGCAGTATTTT CASSFVRASTDTQYF
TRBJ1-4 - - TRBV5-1 TGCGCCAGCAGCTGGGGGCTAGCGGGAGGGGAAGCTAATGAAAAACTGTTTTTT CASSWGLAGGEANEKLFF
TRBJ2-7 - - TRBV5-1 TGCGCCAGCAGCTTGGGGTACCCCGAGGAGCAGTACTTC CASSLGYPEEQYF
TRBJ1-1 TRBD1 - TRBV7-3 TGTGCCAGCAGCCTCGGACAGGGGACGAACACTGAAGCTTTCTTT CASSLGQGTNTEAFF
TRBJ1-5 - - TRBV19 TGTGCCAGTAGTCCCCCCAGATGGCCCCAGCATTTT CASSPPRWPQHF
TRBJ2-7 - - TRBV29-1 TGCAGCGCTTCCGGGACTGAGCCTTTCGGGCTCCTTGCCGAGCAGTACTTC CSASGTEPFGLLAEQYF
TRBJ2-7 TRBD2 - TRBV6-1 TGTGCCAGCAGTGAGACTAGCGGGAGGGCCTACGAGCAGTACTTC CASSETSGRAYEQYF
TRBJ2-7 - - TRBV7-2 TGTGCCAGCAGCTTAGTTGGCGGGACTTCTAACGAGCAGTACTTC CASSLVGGTSNEQYF
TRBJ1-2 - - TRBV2 TGTGCCAGCAGTGACAACAGGGTGAGAGGCTACACCTTC CASSDNRVRGYTF
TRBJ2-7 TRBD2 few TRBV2 TGTGCCAGCAGCGGACTAGCGGGAGACGACGAGCAGTACTTC CASSGLAGDDEQYF
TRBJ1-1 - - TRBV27 TGTGCCAGCAGTGGCACGTCAGGAGGAGGGTTCGCTGAAGCTTTCTTT CASSGTSGGGFAEAFF
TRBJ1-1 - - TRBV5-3 TGTGCCAGAAGCTTAGGGGGACACAACACTGAAGCTTTCTTT CARSLGGHNTEAFF
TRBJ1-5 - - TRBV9 TGTGCCAGCAGCGCTGCAGGGGTAGGCAATCAGCCCCAGCATTTT CASSAAGVGNQPQHF
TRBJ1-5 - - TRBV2 TGTGCCAGCAGTCTGGGGGCCCTCAATCAGCCCCAGCATTTT CASSLGALNQPQHF
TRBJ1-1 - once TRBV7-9 TGTGCCAGCAGCTTAGAGGCGGGCACTGAAGCTTTCTTT CASSLEAGTEAFF
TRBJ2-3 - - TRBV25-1 TGTGCCAGCAGTGAAGGTGGGGGCGCGGGCACAGATACGCAGTATTTT CASSEGGGAGTDTQYF
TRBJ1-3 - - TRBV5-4 TGTGCCAGCAGGTCGACAGAAGGAAACACCATATATTTT CASRSTEGNTIYF
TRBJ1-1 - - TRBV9 TGTGCCAGCAGCCCCGTACAGGGTACTAGGACTGAAGCTTTCTTT CASSPVQGTRTEAFF
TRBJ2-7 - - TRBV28 TGTGCCAGCATCCCGGGGGCAGGGGGCTCCTACGAGCAGTACTTC CASIPGAGGSYEQYF
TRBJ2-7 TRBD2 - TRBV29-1 TGCAGCGTTGATCTCATGACTAGCGGGAGTGGCGAGCAGTACTTC CSVDLMTSGSGEQYF
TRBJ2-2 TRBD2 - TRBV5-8 TGTGCCAGCAGCTTTAGCGGGAGCGCGGACACCGGGGAGCTGTTTTTT CASSFSGSADTGELFF
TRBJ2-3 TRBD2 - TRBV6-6 TGTGCCAGCGCCCAGCGGGAGTCTCAAGATACGCAGTATTTT CASAQRESQDTQYF
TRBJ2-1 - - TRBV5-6 TGTGCCAGCAGCTTGGTTAGAAACAATGAGCAGTTCTTC CASSLVRNNEQFF
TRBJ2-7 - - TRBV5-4 TGTGCCAGCAGCTTGGGTAGCGGACTCTCCTACGAGCAGTACTTC CASSLGSGLSYEQYF
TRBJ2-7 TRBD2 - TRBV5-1 TGCGCCAGCAGTTCCCGGACTAGCGGGATCTACGAGCAGTACTTC CASSSRTSGIYEQYF
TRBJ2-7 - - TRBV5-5 TGTGCCAGCAGCTTCAGGCCAAACTACGAGCAGTACTTC CASSFRPNYEQYF
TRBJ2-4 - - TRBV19 TGTGCCAGTAGCTGGGGGGCGGGAGAGGGCAAAAACATTCAGTACTTC CASSWGAGEGKNIQYF